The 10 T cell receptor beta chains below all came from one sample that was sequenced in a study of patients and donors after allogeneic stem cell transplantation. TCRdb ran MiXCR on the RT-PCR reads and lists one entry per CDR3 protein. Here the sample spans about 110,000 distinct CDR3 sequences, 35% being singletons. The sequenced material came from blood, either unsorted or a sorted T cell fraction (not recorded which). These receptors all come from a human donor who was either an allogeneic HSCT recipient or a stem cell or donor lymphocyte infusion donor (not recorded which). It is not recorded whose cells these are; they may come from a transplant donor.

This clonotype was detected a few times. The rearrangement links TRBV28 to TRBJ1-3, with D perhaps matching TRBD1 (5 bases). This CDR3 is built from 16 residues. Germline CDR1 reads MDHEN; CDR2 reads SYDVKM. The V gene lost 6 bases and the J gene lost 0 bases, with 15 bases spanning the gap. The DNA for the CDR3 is TGTGCCAGCAGGGGACCTCGAGCCTCCTCTGGAAACACCATATATTTT. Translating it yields CASRGPRASSGNTIYF.

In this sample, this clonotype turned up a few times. The CDR3 region has the DNA TGTGCCAGCAGTTACCGGGACTCTTACAATGAGCAGTTCTTC. Translating it yields CASSYRDSYNEQFF. This chain joins TRBV6-5 and TRBJ2-1; possible D gene TRBD2, 6 bases. The CDR3 is 14 residues long. CDR1 and CDR2 from the germline V gene are MNHEY and SVGAGI. V shed 2 bases and J shed 4 bases, with 9 bases lying between them.

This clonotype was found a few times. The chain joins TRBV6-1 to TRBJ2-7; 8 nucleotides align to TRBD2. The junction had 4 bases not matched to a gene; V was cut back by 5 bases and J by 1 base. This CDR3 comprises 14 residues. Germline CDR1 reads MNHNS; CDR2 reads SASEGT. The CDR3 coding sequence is TGTGCCAGCAGTCGAAGCGGGAGTTCCTACGAGCAGTACTTC. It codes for CASSRSGSSYEQYF.

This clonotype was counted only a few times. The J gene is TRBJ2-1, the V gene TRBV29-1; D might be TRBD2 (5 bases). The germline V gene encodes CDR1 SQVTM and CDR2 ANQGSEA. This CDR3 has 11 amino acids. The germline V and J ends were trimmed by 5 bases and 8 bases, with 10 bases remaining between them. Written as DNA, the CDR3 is TGCAGCGTTTCCGGAGGCGATGAGCAGTTCTTC. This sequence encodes CSVSGGDEQFF.

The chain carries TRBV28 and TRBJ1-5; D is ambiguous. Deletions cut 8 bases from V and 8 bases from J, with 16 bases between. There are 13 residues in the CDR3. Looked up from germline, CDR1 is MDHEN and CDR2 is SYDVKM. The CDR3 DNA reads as TGTGCCAGCGGGTACCTCCCACCGAAGCCCCAGCATTTT. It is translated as CASGYLPPKPQHF.

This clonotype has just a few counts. CDR3: CAWSHWGGIEPQHF. CDR3 coding DNA: TGTGCCTGGAGCCACTGGGGGGGGATAGAGCCCCAGCATTTT. The chain joins TRBV30 to TRBJ1-5, with D perhaps matching TRBD1 (5 bases). Trimming pared 3 bases from V and 8 bases from J, leaving 17 bases between. The CDR3 is 14 amino acids. Looked up from germline, CDR1 is GTSNPN and CDR2 is SVGIG (reference sequence).

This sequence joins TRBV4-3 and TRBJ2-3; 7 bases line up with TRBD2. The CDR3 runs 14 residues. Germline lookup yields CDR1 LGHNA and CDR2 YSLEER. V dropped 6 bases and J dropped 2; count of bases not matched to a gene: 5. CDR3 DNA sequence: TGCGCCAGCAGTGAGGGGAGGGCCACAGATACGCAGTATTTT. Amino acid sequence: CASSEGRATDTQYF.

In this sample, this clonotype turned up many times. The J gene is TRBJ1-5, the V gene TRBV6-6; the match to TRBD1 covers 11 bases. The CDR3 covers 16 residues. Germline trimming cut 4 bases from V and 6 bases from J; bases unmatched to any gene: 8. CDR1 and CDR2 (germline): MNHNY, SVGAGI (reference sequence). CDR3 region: CASSSGDRGFFQPQHF. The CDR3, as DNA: TGTGCCAGCAGTTCCGGGGACAGGGGGTTTTTTCAGCCCCAGCATTTT.

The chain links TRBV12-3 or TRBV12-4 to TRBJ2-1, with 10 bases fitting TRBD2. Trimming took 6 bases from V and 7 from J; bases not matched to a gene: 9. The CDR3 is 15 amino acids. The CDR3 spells CASSPLSGRANEQFF. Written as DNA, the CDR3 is TGTGCCAGCAGCCCCCTGAGCGGGAGGGCGAATGAGCAGTTCTTC.

The DNA for the CDR3 is TGTGCCAGCAGCTTAGGGTGGACCGACATTCAGTACTTC. Translating it yields CASSLGWTDIQYF. This chain uses TRBV11-2 with TRBJ2-4, with D unclear. The CDR3 covers 13 residues. The ends were cut back, 1 base at V and 8 bases at J, with 9 bases in the middle. Germline assignment: CDR1 SGHAT and CDR2 FQNNGV. The full variable domain, its missing parts supplied by reference TRBV11-2 and TRBJ2-4, is EAGVAQSPRYKIIEKRQSVAFWCNPISGHATLYWYQQILGQGPKLLIQFQNNGVVDDSQLPKDRFSAERLKGVDSTLKIQPAKLEDSAVYLCASSLGWTDIQYFGAGTRLSVL.